Listed below are T cell receptor beta chains from one sample, sequenced in a study of blood T cell repertoires in COVID-19. The protocol was immunoSEQ multiplex PCR, while the TCRdb copy is restricted to in-frame clones and leaves out a portion. The table has around 300,000 clones, roughly 89% seen once. Input material: peripheral blood. The source is a woman in her 30s with active or convalescent COVID-19. Each CDR3 is given with its conserved first and last residue. A D gene is named only where the DNA matches it firmly. Rows may omit the clone size; those that give it use once, few, many or a size class.

J gene	V gene	clone size	D gene	CDR3 protein	CDR3 DNA
TRBJ1-2	TRBV13	NA	TRBD1	CASSLGTGGIYGYTF	TGTGCCAGCAGCTTAGGGACAGGGGGAATCTATGGCTACACCTTC
TRBJ1-3	TRBV7-9	NA	NA	CASSPNEAAGNTIYF	TGTGCCAGCAGCCCTAATGAGGCGGCTGGAAACACCATATATTTT
TRBJ1-2	TRBV9	NA	TRBD1	CASSVRTGPEGYTF	TGTGCCAGCAGCGTGAGGACAGGGCCCGAGGGCTACACCTTC
TRBJ1-2	TRBV2	NA	NA	CASSDGGNYGYTF	TGTGCCAGCAGTGATGGGGGGAACTATGGCTACACCTTC
TRBJ2-3	TRBV3-1/TRBV3-2	NA	TRBD1	CASSQAHRGGTDTQYF	TGTGCCAGCAGCCAAGCACACAGGGGGGGCACAGATACGCAGTATTTT
TRBJ1-2	TRBV18	NA	NA	CASSPEAIGRNGYTF	TGTGCCAGCTCACCAGAGGCCATCGGGAGGAATGGCTACACCTTC
TRBJ1-5	TRBV30	NA	NA	CAWNRANQPQHF	TGTGCCTGGAACAGGGCAAATCAGCCCCAGCATTTT
TRBJ1-1	TRBV6-2/TRBV6-3	NA	TRBD1	CASSYRTGTMNTEAFF	TGTGCCAGCAGTTACCGGACAGGGACAATGAACACTGAAGCTTTCTTT
TRBJ2-7	TRBV5-8	NA	NA	CASSGRTYEQYF	TGTGCCAGCAGCGGGAGAACCTACGAGCAGTACTTC
TRBJ1-2	TRBV5-1	once	TRBD1	CASSLNSEGASGYTF	TGCGCCAGCAGCTTGAATTCCGAGGGGGCTAGTGGCTACACCTTC
TRBJ1-2	TRBV10-1	few	NA	CASRGGRGYQTLEGNYGYTF	TGCGCCAGCAGGGGGGGAAGAGGGTACCAAACCCTGGAGGGGAACTATGGCTACACCTTC
TRBJ1-5	TRBV2	NA	NA	CASSEDSQDYQPQHF	TGTGCCAGCAGTGAAGACAGCCAAGATTATCAGCCCCAGCATTTT
TRBJ1-5	TRBV28	NA	TRBD1	CASSTRTGVTNQPQHF	TGTGCCAGCAGCACCCGGACAGGGGTCACCAATCAGCCCCAGCATTTT
TRBJ2-7	TRBV27	NA	TRBD2	CASGWGGEQYF	TGTGCCAGCGGATGGGGGGGCGAGCAGTACTTC
TRBJ2-2	TRBV6-2/TRBV6-3	NA	TRBD1	CASSPGTGVTGELFF	TGTGCCAGCAGTCCCGGGACAGGGGTCACCGGGGAGCTGTTTTTT
TRBJ1-4	TRBV7-2	NA	TRBD1	CASSLDPDRFEKLFF	TGTGCCAGCAGCTTAGACCCGGACAGGTTCGAAAAACTGTTTTTT
TRBJ1-6	TRBV9	NA	NA	CASSVDSFSPLHF	TGTGCCAGCAGCGTAGACAGTTTTTCACCCCTCCACTTT
TRBJ1-1	TRBV9	NA	NA	CASSASQGLTEAFF	TGTGCCAGCAGCGCGAGCCAGGGGTTAACTGAAGCTTTCTTT
TRBJ2-3	TRBV7-9	NA	TRBD1	CASSSDRGVDTQYF	TGTGCCAGCAGCTCGGACAGGGGGGTGGATACGCAGTATTTT
TRBJ2-1	TRBV5-1	NA	TRBD1	CASSSTGGFNEQFF	TGCGCCAGCAGCAGCACAGGGGGTTTCAATGAGCAGTTCTTC
TRBJ2-7	TRBV4-3	NA	NA	CASSQEWAGADSYEQYF	TGCGCCAGCAGCCAAGAGTGGGCAGGGGCGGACTCCTACGAGCAGTACTTC
TRBJ1-6	TRBV5-1	NA	TRBD1	CASSSNRDRGEYSPLHF	TGCGCCAGCAGCTCCAACCGGGACAGGGGGGAATACTCACCCCTCCACTTT
TRBJ1-2	TRBV7-2	NA	NA	CASSQNRGGTAGYTF	TGTGCCAGCAGCCAGAACCGGGGGGGAACGGCTGGCTACACCTTC
TRBJ2-5	TRBV10-3	NA	TRBD2	CAISPSGGGETQYF	TGTGCCATCAGCCCTAGCGGGGGGGGAGAGACCCAGTACTTC
TRBJ2-7	TRBV5-5	NA	TRBD2	CASSLALAGEQYF	TGTGCCAGCAGCTTGGCCTTAGCGGGGGAGCAGTACTTC
TRBJ1-1	TRBV10-2	NA	TRBD1	CASSEWAGTGAFF	TGCGCCAGCAGTGAGTGGGCCGGGACAGGGGCTTTCTTT
TRBJ2-3	TRBV6-5	NA	TRBD2	CASSPFLAGEGTQYF	TGTGCCAGCAGCCCATTTTTAGCGGGGGAGGGTACGCAGTATTTT
TRBJ2-3	TRBV6-1	NA	NA	CASSEAFRTDTQYF	TGTGCCAGCAGTGAGGCCTTCCGCACAGATACGCAGTATTTT
TRBJ1-1	TRBV30	NA	TRBD1	CAWSAPGTGHQAFF	TGTGCCTGGAGTGCCCCCGGGACAGGGCATCAAGCTTTCTTT
TRBJ2-3	TRBV30	NA	TRBD2	CAWGSLAGHTDTQYF	TGTGCCTGGGGTAGTCTAGCGGGACACACAGATACGCAGTATTTT
TRBJ2-7	TRBV6-2/TRBV6-3	NA	NA	CASSYVGTTYEQYF	TGTGCCAGCAGTTACGTGGGCACCACCTACGAGCAGTACTTC
TRBJ1-1	TRBV5-1	NA	TRBD1	CASSGTGVTEAFF	TGCGCCAGCAGCGGGACAGGGGTTACTGAAGCTTTCTTT
TRBJ1-1	TRBV5-6	NA	NA	CASSFAGANTEAFF	TGTGCCAGCAGCTTCGCAGGGGCGAACACTGAAGCTTTCTTT
TRBJ1-3	TRBV5-5	NA	NA	CASSLGKGRDSSGNTIYF	TGTGCCAGCAGCTTGGGGAAAGGGCGGGATTCATCTGGAAACACCATATATTTT
TRBJ1-1	TRBV19	NA	TRBD1	CASSGTGRTEAFF	TGTGCCAGTAGCGGGACAGGGCGTACTGAAGCTTTCTTT
TRBJ2-1	TRBV24-1	NA	NA	CATRGGTGQNHNEQFF	TGTGCCACCAGAGGGGGAACAGGACAGAATCACAATGAGCAGTTCTTC
TRBJ2-1	TRBV7-9	NA	NA	CASSFPWLDSSNEQFF	TGTGCCAGCAGCTTCCCATGGCTAGACAGCTCCAATGAGCAGTTCTTC
TRBJ1-1	TRBV30	NA	NA	CACRRQVNTEAFF	TGTGCCTGCCGCCGGCAGGTGAACACTGAAGCTTTCTTT
TRBJ2-3	TRBV29-1	once	TRBD2	CSVRSSGGTDTQYF	TGCAGCGTTCGGAGTAGCGGGGGCACAGATACGCAGTATTTT
TRBJ1-1	TRBV4-3	NA	NA	CASSYNWAGNTEAFF	TGCGCCAGCAGCTACAATTGGGCAGGGAACACTGAAGCTTTCTTT
TRBJ2-7	TRBV20-1	NA	NA	CSARGRYEQYF	TGCAGTGCTAGGGGGCGCTACGAGCAGTACTTC
TRBJ2-5	TRBV18	NA	NA	CASSTSGTPETQYF	TGTGCCAGCTCTACTAGTGGTACACCCGAAACCCAGTACTTC
TRBJ2-1	TRBV15	NA	NA	CATSRDGAPDNEQFF	TGTGCCACCAGCAGAGATGGAGCCCCGGACAATGAGCAGTTCTTC
TRBJ2-5	TRBV29-1	NA	NA	CSAGHMQETQYF	TGCAGCGCAGGACACATGCAAGAGACCCAGTACTTC
TRBJ1-4	TRBV28	NA	NA	CASRGGPGGEKLFF	TGTGCCAGCAGGGGGGGTCCCGGGGGTGAAAAACTGTTTTTT
TRBJ1-2	TRBV5-6	NA	TRBD1	CASSQGAGGDGYTF	TGTGCCAGCAGTCAGGGGGCCGGGGGTGATGGCTACACCTTC
TRBJ1-4	TRBV5-1	NA	NA	CASSLNRVNEKLFF	TGCGCCAGCAGCTTGAACAGGGTTAATGAAAAACTGTTTTTT
TRBJ2-3	TRBV27	NA	NA	CASSLAGATDTQYF	TGTGCCAGCAGTTTGGCGGGGGCCACAGATACGCAGTATTTT
TRBJ2-7	TRBV6-2/TRBV6-3	NA	TRBD2	CASSTSGGTYEQYF	TGTGCCAGCAGTACCAGCGGGGGAACCTACGAGCAGTACTTC
TRBJ1-5	TRBV30	NA	NA	CAWSPQRYNQPQHF	TGTGCCTGGAGTCCCCAACGGTACAATCAGCCCCAGCATTTT
TRBJ1-4	TRBV29-1	NA	NA	CSVASTGFNEKLFF	TGCAGCGTTGCATCCACGGGTTTTAATGAAAAACTGTTTTTT
TRBJ2-7	TRBV7-2	few	NA	CASSLVARGQYF	TGTGCCAGCAGCTTAGTAGCGCGGGGGCAGTACTTC
TRBJ2-7	TRBV5-4	few	NA	CASSVDSNYEQYF	TGTGCCAGCAGCGTGGACAGTAACTACGAGCAGTACTTC
TRBJ1-1	TRBV19	NA	NA	CASSIGIMNTEAFF	TGTGCCAGTAGTATAGGTATAATGAACACTGAAGCTTTCTTT
TRBJ1-2	TRBV6-2/TRBV6-3	NA	TRBD1	CASSSRTGRFGYTF	TGTGCCAGCAGTTCTCGGACAGGGAGATTTGGCTACACCTTC
TRBJ1-1	TRBV19	NA	NA	CASSPSGRPNTEAFF	TGTGCCAGTAGTCCTAGTGGCAGACCGAACACTGAAGCTTTCTTT